This is a list of T cell receptor beta chains from one sample in a study of shared clonotypes between healthy human individuals. The protocol was immunoSEQ multiplex PCR, while the TCRdb copy is restricted to in-frame clones and leaves out a portion. The sample includes fewer than 600,000 clones, roughly three quarters of them seen just once. The material sequenced was PBMCs. Receptor source: a woman aged 40 to 50 in good health. Some clones in this sample may be carry-over from other donors' samples. Both conserved end residues are part of each CDR3. A D gene is named only where the DNA matches it firmly. Clone size is given for some rows only: seen once, a few or many times, or a class if the clone is expanded.

abundance: .; v_gene: TRBV28; j_gene: TRBJ1-5; d_gene: TRBD1; CDR3nt: TGTGCCAGCAGTTCGAGGATTAACAGGGGGCGCGTTCAGCCCCAGCATTTT; CDR3aa: CASSSRINRGRVQPQHF
abundance: .; v_gene: TRBV7-3; j_gene: TRBJ2-1; d_gene: TRBD1; CDR3nt: TGTGCCAGCAGCCCACTAGACAGGGGGCAATACAATGAGCAGTTCTTC; CDR3aa: CASSPLDRGQYNEQFF
abundance: .; v_gene: TRBV5-1; j_gene: TRBJ2-3; d_gene: .; CDR3nt: TGCGCCAGCAGCTCGGGGGCATTCTACAACACAGATACGCAGTATTTT; CDR3aa: CASSSGAFYNTDTQYF
abundance: .; v_gene: TRBV7-9; j_gene: TRBJ1-2; d_gene: .; CDR3nt: TGTGCCAGCAGCTTAGATCTAAGGGCCCACACCTTC; CDR3aa: CASSLDLRAHTF
abundance: .; v_gene: TRBV9; j_gene: TRBJ2-7; d_gene: .; CDR3nt: TGTGCCAGCAGCGTAGGTGGAGGGAGTGAGCAGTACTTC; CDR3aa: CASSVGGGSEQYF
abundance: once; v_gene: TRBV7-9; j_gene: TRBJ2-7; d_gene: .; CDR3nt: TGTGCCAGTCGGCAGCAGGGCAGCTCCTACGAGCAGTACTTC; CDR3aa: CASRQQGSSYEQYF
abundance: .; v_gene: TRBV19; j_gene: TRBJ2-7; d_gene: .; CDR3nt: TGTGCCAGTGGCGGGACTCCCTTCTACGAGCAGTACTTC; CDR3aa: CASGGTPFYEQYF
abundance: .; v_gene: TRBV30; j_gene: TRBJ2-3; d_gene: TRBD2; CDR3nt: TGTGCCTGGAGTGTAGGCGGGAGCGGTGATACGCAGTATTTT; CDR3aa: CAWSVGGSGDTQYF
abundance: .; v_gene: TRBV27; j_gene: TRBJ2-3; d_gene: TRBD2; CDR3nt: TGTGCCAGCAGTTTGGGGACTAGCGGGAGAGGAGCGCAGTATTTT; CDR3aa: CASSLGTSGRGAQYF
abundance: .; v_gene: TRBV11-3; j_gene: TRBJ2-1; d_gene: TRBD2; CDR3nt: TGTGCCAGCAGCTTAGGGGGACTAGCGGGAGGGCCCGCCTACAATGAGCAGTTCTTC; CDR3aa: CASSLGGLAGGPAYNEQFF